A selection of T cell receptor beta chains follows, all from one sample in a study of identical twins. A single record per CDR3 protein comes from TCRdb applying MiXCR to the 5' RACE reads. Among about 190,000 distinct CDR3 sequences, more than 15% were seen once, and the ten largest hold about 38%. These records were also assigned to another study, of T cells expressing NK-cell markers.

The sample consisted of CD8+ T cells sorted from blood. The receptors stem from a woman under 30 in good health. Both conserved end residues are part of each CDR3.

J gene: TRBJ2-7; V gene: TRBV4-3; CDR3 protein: CASSQDGMVHEQYF
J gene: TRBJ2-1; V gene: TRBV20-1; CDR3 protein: CSAFGRVAGASNEQFF
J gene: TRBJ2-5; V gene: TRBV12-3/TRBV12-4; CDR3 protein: CASSLLVRETQYF
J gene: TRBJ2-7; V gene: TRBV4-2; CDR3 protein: CASSQEGAGPYEQYF
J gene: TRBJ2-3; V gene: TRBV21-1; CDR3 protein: CAFRTATDTQYF
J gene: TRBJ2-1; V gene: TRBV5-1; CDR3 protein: CASSSDRVGYPYNEQFF
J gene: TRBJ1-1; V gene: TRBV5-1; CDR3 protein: CASSNGGTEAFF
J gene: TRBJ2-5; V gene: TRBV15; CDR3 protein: CATSGDRGQETQYF
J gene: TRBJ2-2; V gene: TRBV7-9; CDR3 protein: CARAADREATGELFF
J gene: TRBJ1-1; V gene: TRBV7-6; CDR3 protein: CASSQDSTEAFF
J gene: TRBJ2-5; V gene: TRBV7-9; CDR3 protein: CASSEPARGTYQETQYF
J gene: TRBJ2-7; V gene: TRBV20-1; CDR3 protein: CSARDRPTYEQYF
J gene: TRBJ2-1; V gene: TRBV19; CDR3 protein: CASSIARGNEQFF
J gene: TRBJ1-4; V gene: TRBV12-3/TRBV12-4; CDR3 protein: CASSLSWGPGEKLFF
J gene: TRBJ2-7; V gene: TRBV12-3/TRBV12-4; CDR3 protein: CASSPGFYEQYF
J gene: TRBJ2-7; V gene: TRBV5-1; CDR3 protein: CASSFAKPGQGSYEQYF
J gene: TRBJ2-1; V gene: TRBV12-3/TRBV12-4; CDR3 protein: CASSPLAGGPINEQFF
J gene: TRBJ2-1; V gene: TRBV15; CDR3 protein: CATSRDFAGGYNEQFF
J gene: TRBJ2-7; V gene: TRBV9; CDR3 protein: CASSVSRDGDPYEQYF
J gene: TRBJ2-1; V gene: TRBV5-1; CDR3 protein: CASSLSVSLSSYNEQFF
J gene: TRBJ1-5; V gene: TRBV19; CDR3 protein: CASSPPQGDQPQHF
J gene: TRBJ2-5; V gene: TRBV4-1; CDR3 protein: CATSGSGQETQYF
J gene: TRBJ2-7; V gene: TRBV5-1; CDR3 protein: CASSGYSGTYEQYF
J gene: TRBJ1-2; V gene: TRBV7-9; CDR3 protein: CASSGSNYGYTF
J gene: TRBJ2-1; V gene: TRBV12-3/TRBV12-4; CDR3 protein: CASSPGTSQFF
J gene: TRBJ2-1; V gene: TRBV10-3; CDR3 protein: CAISPSGGSYNEQFF
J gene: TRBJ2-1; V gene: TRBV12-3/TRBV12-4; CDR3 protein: CASSLALRTSVISEQFF
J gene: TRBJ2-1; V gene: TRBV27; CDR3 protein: CASSRGFEQFF
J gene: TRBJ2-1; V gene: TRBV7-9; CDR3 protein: CAGDDSGRSGNEQFF
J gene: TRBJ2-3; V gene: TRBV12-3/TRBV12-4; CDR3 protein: CASSPPLQDTQYF
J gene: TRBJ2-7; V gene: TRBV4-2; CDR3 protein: CASSQDKMRLTYEQYF
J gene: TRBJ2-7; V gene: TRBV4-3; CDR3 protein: CASSQEFPSYEQYF
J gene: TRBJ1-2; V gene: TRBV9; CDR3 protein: CASSAPMGRYGYTF
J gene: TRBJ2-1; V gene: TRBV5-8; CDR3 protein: CASSLQRWQTDEQFF
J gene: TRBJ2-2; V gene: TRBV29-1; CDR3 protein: CSARRPRTGELFF
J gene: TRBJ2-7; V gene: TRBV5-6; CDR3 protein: CASSLSGDEQYF
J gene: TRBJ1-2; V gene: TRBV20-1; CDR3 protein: CSARDVQGHYGYTF
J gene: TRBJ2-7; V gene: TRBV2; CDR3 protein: CASPPAGVYEQYF
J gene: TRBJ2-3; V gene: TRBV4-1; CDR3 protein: CASSQEGVSDTQYF
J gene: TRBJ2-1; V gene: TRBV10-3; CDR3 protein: CAISEFRVTVTGSNEQFF
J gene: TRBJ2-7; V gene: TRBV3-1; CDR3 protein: CASSQDGGTPGYEQYF
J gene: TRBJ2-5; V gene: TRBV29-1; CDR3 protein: CSVPNLDF
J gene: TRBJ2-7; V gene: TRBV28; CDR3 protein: CASSFPSTGVSYEQYF
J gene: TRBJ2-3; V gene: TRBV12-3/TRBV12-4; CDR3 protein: CASSLTSGASDTQYF
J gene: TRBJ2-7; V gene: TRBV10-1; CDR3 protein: CASTRRGLYPYEQYF
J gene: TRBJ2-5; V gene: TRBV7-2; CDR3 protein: CASSNGGIQETQYF
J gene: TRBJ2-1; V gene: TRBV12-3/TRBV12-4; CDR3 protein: CASRFDGGTGFNEQFF
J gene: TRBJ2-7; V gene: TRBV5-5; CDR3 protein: CASSGGSAVIWEQYF
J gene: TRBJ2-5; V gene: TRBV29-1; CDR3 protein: CSAAPVLQETQYF
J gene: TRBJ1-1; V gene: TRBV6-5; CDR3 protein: CASSFLILNTEAFF
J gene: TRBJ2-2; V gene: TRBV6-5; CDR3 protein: CASRDSGELFF